The 10 T cell receptor beta chains listed next were all sequenced from one sample in a study of human T cells and chemical hapten exposure. Each CDR3 protein gets one entry after TCRdb re-called the RACE reads with MiXCR. This sample carries more than 250,000 distinct CDR3 sequences, around 7.7% of them seen once, and the ten largest clones take less than 1.5%. Time point here: pre-sensitization, week 0. Described treatment: therapeutic diphenylcyclopropenone sensitization with weekly scalp DPC. The material sequenced was whole blood, taken in connection with sensitization to the hapten diphenylcyclopropenone (DPC). These receptors were collected from a man younger than 30 with alopecia areata. Some clones in this sample may be carry-over from other donors' samples.

This clonotype was seen repeatedly, ten times or more. The gene calls are TRBV12-3 or TRBV12-4 and TRBJ1-2; no clear D gene. V was clipped by 4 bases and J by 2 bases, with 8 bases between them. This CDR3 has 13 amino acids. CDR3 coding DNA: TGTGCCAGCAGTTCGCCACAGAACTATGGCTACACCTTC. Its protein product is CASSSPQNYGYTF.

DNA of the CDR3: TGTGCCAGCAGAGGGGGACAGGGCCATCGTGCTTTCTTT. As protein: CASRGGQGHRAFF. V gene TRBV6-1 combines with J gene TRBJ1-1, with 9 bases identical to TRBD1. With 6 bases clipped from V and 11 bases from J, the junction kept 10 bases outside the gene matches. CDR3 length equals 13 residues. Germline values: CDR1 MNHNS, CDR2 SASEGT.

The sample holds a few counts of this clonotype. The rearrangement links TRBV20-1 to TRBJ2-6; D is ambiguous. V lost 0 bases and J 0 bases, leaving 9 bases between the germline ends. Germline V CDR1 and CDR2: DFQATT, SNEGSKA (reference sequence). The CDR3 covers 16 residues. DNA of the CDR3: TGCAGTGCTAGAGATGGTGGGCCCTCTGGGGCCAACGTCCTGACTTTC. Its protein product is CSARDGGPSGANVLTF.

The V and J genes are TRBV6-2 or TRBV6-3 and TRBJ1-1; TRBD1 aligns across 7 bases. V dropped 7 bases and J dropped 3; count of bases not matched to a gene: 11. The CDR3 loop spans 15 amino acids. Germline lookup yields CDR1 MNHEY and CDR2 SVGEGT. The DNA for the CDR3 is TGTGCCAGCACCATCACAGGGGTTGGTGACACTGAAGCTTTCTTT. The encoded protein is CASTITGVGDTEAFF.

The chain joins TRBV6-5 to TRBJ1-1; possibly TRBD1 for D (6 bases). CDR3 size: 15 residues. Germline V gene lookup returns CDR1 MNHEY and CDR2 SVGAGI. V was cut by 0 bases and J by 3 bases, with 11 bases left in between. Written as DNA, the CDR3 is TGTGCCAGCAGTTACTCGACAGGCGGGGACACTGAAGCTTTCTTT. Protein: CASSYSTGGDTEAFF.

This clonotype was seen ten or more times. The gene calls are TRBV20-1 and TRBJ1-2; weak D call: TRBD1 (6 bases). Trimming took 3 bases from V and 3 from J, leaving 11 bases between them. Germline V gene sequence: CDR1 DFQATT, CDR2 SNEGSKA (reference sequence). CDR3 length: 13 residues. The CDR3 region has the DNA TGCAGTGCTAGTGACAGGACAGACTATGGCTACACCTTC. Translating it yields CSASDRTDYGYTF.

This clonotype was observed a few times. DNA for the CDR3: TGTGCCAGCAGCTTACCCGGCCGACCGTACACCGGGGAGCTGTTTTTT. Translated, it gives CASSLPGRPYTGELFF. The genes are TRBV5-5 and TRBJ2-2; the D is unclear. This CDR3 is built from 16 residues. Germline-derived CDR1 and CDR2 are SGHKS and YYEKEE (reference sequence). The ends were cut back, 2 bases at V and 3 bases at J, with 14 bases in the middle.

The rearrangement uses TRBV5-1 and TRBJ2-3; 10 bases agree with TRBD1. With V trimmed by 4 bases and J by 0 bases, 14 bases remained unmatched. Germline-derived CDR1 and CDR2 are SGHRS and YFSETQ. CDR3 size: 19 residues. CDR3 nucleotides: TGCGCCAGCAGCGTTTATCCGGGACAGGGGATTTCTAGCACAGATACGCAGTATTTT. This encodes CASSVYPGQGISSTDTQYF.

This chain joins TRBV6-1 and TRBJ2-1; no clear D. Trimming left V 1 base short and J 0 bases short, with 7 bases between. Germline V gene data show CDR1 as MNHNS and CDR2 as SASEGT. This CDR3 is 15 amino acids long. CDR3 sequence (DNA): TGTGCCAGCAGTGAAGACCTCGCCTCCTACAATGAGCAGTTCTTC. Translating gives CASSEDLASYNEQFF.

The chain carries TRBV7-2 and TRBJ2-3, with D tentatively TRBD1 or TRBD2 (6 bases each). Trimming took off 2 bases at V and 5 bases at J, with 23 bases between the two ends. Germline CDR1 is SGHTA and CDR2 is FQGNSA. This CDR3 has 18 residues. This CDR3 is CASSLFYGGRQGGDTQYF. CDR3 DNA: TGTGCCAGCAGCTTATTTTACGGGGGCAGGCAGGGAGGAGATACGCAGTATTTT.